This T cell receptor beta chain was identified in a study of blood T cell repertoires in COVID-19. Whole-study context: There were acute and convalescent COVID-19 samples, and they came from the United States, Italy and Spain. From T cells, B-cell-depleted T cells, or PBMCs came the material, which was cDNA or gDNA.

As originally analysed: The assay estimated nucleated cells by amplifying reference gene primers. Data came from immunoSEQ multiplex PCR; TCRdb stores just in-frame clones and leaves some out. V and J calls and clone size are given by that table; D and trimming were obtained from the DNA. Here the sample spans 150,000 to 200,000 clones, 80% to 90% being singletons. The sample consisted of peripheral blood. The clonotype comes from a woman aged 55 to 70 who had recovered from COVID-19.

CDR3 DNA sequence: TGCGCCAGCAGCCAAGCAGAAGGAACAGGGAATGGCTACACCTTC. Protein product: CASSQAEGTGNGYTF. The genes are TRBV4-1 and TRBJ1-2; D is possibly TRBD1 (6 bases). The CDR3 is made up of 15 amino acids. V was pared by 1 base and J by 6 bases, with 15 bases between. Germline CDR1 and CDR2: MGHRA and YSYEKL.